The 5 T cell receptor beta chains given below trace back to one sample, sequenced in a study of regulatory T cells in long-lasting Graves disease. Arm-PCR of CDR3 regions and iRepertoire HTBI primers were used to build TCR beta libraries. From the multiplex PCR reads, TCRdb called clonotypes with MiXCR, one entry per CDR3 protein. The sample has some 370,000 distinct CDR3 sequences; roughly 23% are singletons. Time point specified: persistent/refractory GD, antithyroid drugs over 5 years with positive TRAb. Isolated PBMC RNA provided the starting material for the TCR library. This specimen consisted of peripheral blood mononuclear cells (PBMCs), obtained when the disease was refractory, from a patient treated with antithyroid drugs. The receptors here all came from a woman aged 40 to 49 with Graves disease.

For this clonotype: Possible read error: a much larger clone is one base away. The chain has TRBV6-2 or TRBV6-3 and TRBJ1-1; D is perhaps TRBD1 (5 bases). Germline V gives CDR1 MNHEY, CDR2 SVGEGT. This CDR3 has 13 residues. The CDR3 DNA sequence: TGTACCAGCAGGACAAGAGACTCAAAAGAAGCTTTCTTT. This gives the protein CTSRTRDSKEAFF.

The chain carries TRBV20-1 and TRBJ1-4; tentative D call: TRBD1 (5 bases). V was trimmed by 3 bases and J by 4 bases, leaving 15 bases between them. This CDR3 comprises 15 residues. Germline CDR1 reads DFQATT; CDR2 reads SNEGSKA (reference sequence). The CDR3 region is CSARRETVLNEKLFF. The CDR3 DNA reads as TGCAGTGCTAGGCGGGAGACAGTGCTTAATGAAAAACTGTTTTTT.

This clonotype was observed a handful of times. The chain couples TRBV5-5 to TRBJ2-1; 13 nucleotides line up with TRBD2. The V gene's germline CDR1 is SGHKS and CDR2 YYEKEE (reference sequence). J was trimmed by 1 base and V by 4 bases; bases with no gene match: 5. The CDR3 has 17 amino acids. The CDR3 reads CASSTRLAGGSYNEQFF. The DNA for the CDR3 is TGTGCCAGCAGCACCCGACTAGCGGGAGGATCCTACAATGAGCAGTTCTTC.

The gene calls are TRBV6-1 and TRBJ2-5; the match to TRBD2 covers 8 bases. The CDR3 has 17 residues. V shed 6 bases and J 0 bases; nucleotides not matched to a gene: 12. Germline V gene lookup returns CDR1 MNHNS and CDR2 SASEGT. DNA for the CDR3: TGTGCCAGCAGCCAAGCGGGAGACGGAGTGTACCAAGAGACCCAGTACTTC. The encoded protein is CASSQAGDGVYQETQYF.

V is TRBV6-5 and J is TRBJ1-2; D is ambiguous. Germline CDR1 is MNHEY and CDR2 is SVGAGI. The CDR3 consists of 15 residues. Deletions cut 2 bases from V and 2 bases from J, with 12 bases between. The CDR3 here is CASSYISQGNYGYTF. DNA for the CDR3: TGTGCCAGCAGTTACATTAGTCAAGGAAACTATGGCTACACCTTC.